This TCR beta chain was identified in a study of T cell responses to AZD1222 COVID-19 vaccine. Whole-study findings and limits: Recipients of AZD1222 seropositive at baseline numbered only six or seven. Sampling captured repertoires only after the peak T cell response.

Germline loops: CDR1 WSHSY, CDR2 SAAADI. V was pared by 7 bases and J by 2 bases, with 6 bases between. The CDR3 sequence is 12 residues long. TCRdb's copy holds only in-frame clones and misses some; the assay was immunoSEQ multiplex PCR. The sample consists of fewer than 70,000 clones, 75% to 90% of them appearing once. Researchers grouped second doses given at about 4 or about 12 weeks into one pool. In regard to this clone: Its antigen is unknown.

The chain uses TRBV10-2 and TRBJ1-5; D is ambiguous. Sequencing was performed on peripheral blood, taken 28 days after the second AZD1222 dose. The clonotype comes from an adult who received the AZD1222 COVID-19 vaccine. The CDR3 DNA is TGCGCCAGCACGGCAGGCAATCAGCCCCAGCATTTT. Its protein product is CASTAGNQPQHF.